Listed below are T cell receptor beta chains from one sample, sequenced in a study of PD-1 blockade in classical Hodgkin lymphoma. Data came from immunoSEQ multiplex PCR; TCRdb stores just in-frame clones and leaves some out. The repertoire holds 10,000 to 15,000 clones, about 90% seen once, with approximately 10% in the top ten. The starting material was peripheral blood mononuclear cells (PBMCs), obtained at baseline. All receptors derive from a human donor with classical Hodgkin lymphoma. CDR3s include the opening cysteine and the closing phenylalanine or tryptophan. The D gene is left open where the match is weak. The listing skips clone size in some rows; elsewhere it reads once, few, many or a size class.

V,size,D,J,CDR3,DNA
TRBV10-2,.,.,TRBJ1-2,CASRDGGRQNYGYTF,TGCGCCAGCAGGGACGGAGGGAGACAAAACTATGGCTACACCTTC
TRBV9,.,.,TRBJ1-5,CASSAGGQANQPQHF,TGTGCCAGCAGCGCGGGGGGGCAGGCCAATCAGCCCCAGCATTTT
TRBV7-9,.,TRBD1,TRBJ1-2,CASSFPGQSYGYTF,TGTGCCAGCAGCTTCCCGGGACAGTCCTATGGCTACACCTTC
TRBV10-3,.,.,TRBJ2-5,CAISEGGKETQYF,TGTGCCATCAGTGAAGGGGGTAAGGAGACCCAGTACTTC
TRBV27,.,.,TRBJ2-5,CAAGTHGRETQYF,TGTGCAGCCGGGACCCACGGCAGGGAGACCCAGTACTTC
TRBV28,few,.,TRBJ1-6,CASTGQVDSPLHF,TGTGCCAGCACCGGGCAGGTTGATTCACCCCTCCACTTT
TRBV25-1,once,.,TRBJ2-5,CASSDTLLQETQYF,TGTGCTAGCAGTGATACCCTGCTTCAAGAGACCCAGTACTTC
TRBV19,few,.,TRBJ2-3,CASSIGAADTDTQYF,TGTGCCAGTAGTATAGGGGCAGCGGACACAGATACGCAGTATTTT
TRBV25-1,few,.,TRBJ2-3,CASSESRQGTDTQYF,TGTGCCAGCAGTGAATCGAGACAGGGCACAGATACGCAGTATTTT
TRBV6-6,.,.,TRBJ1-1,CASSYWAGGQNTEAFF,TGTGCCAGCAGTTACTGGGCAGGAGGCCAGAACACTGAAGCTTTCTTT
TRBV7-2,.,.,TRBJ2-1,CASSLGGTNNEQFF,TGTGCCAGCAGCTTAGGGGGGACCAACAATGAGCAGTTCTTC
TRBV5-1,once,.,TRBJ2-1,CASSLSGEVGNEQFF,TGCGCCAGCAGCTTATCCGGGGAAGTCGGCAATGAGCAGTTCTTC
TRBV19,.,.,TRBJ2-2,CAGRLGVTGELFF,TGTGCCGGACGACTAGGGGTCACCGGGGAGCTGTTTTTT
TRBV27,.,.,TRBJ2-7,CASSAPLAPYEQYF,TGTGCCAGCAGTGCCCCCTTAGCGCCCTACGAGCAGTACTTC
TRBV5-1,.,TRBD1,TRBJ2-5,CASSYGTGKETQYF,TGCGCCAGCAGCTACGGGACAGGGAAAGAGACCCAGTACTTC
TRBV6-6,.,TRBD1,TRBJ1-1,CASWDRDRGTEAFF,TGTGCCAGCTGGGACCGGGACAGGGGAACTGAAGCTTTCTTT
TRBV14,.,TRBD1,TRBJ2-7,CASSLQGVAYEQYF,TGTGCCAGCAGCCTCCAGGGGGTGGCCTACGAGCAGTACTTC